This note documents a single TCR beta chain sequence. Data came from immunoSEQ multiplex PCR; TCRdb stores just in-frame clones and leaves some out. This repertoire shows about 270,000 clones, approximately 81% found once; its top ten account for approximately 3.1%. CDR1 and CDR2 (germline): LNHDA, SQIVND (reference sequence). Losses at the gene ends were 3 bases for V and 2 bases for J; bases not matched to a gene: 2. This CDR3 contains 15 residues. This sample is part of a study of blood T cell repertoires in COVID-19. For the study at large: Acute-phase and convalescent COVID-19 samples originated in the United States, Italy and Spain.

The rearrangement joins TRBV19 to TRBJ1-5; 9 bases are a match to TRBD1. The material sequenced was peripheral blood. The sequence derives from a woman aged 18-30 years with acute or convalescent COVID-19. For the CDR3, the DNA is TGTGCCAGTAGTATCGGGGACAGGGGCAATCAGCCCCAGCATTTT. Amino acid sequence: CASSIGDRGNQPQHF.